This passage covers 8 T cell receptor beta chains from one sample sequenced in a study of T cell changes during pregnancy in multiple sclerosis. Repertoires were generated with immunoSEQ multiplex PCR, while TCRdb's copy carries only in-frame clones and drops some. The data hold about 93,000 clones, with 85% to 95% observed a single time. The sequencing here drew on peripheral blood, taken after pregnancy. Receptors originate from a female donor with multiple sclerosis, enrolled in a pregnancy study.

In its sample, this clone was seen once. The chain links TRBV6-5 to TRBJ2-7; possibly TRBD1 for D (6 bases). Trimming left V 8 bases short and J 5 bases short, with 13 bases between. This CDR3 is 12 amino acids long. The germline gives CDR1 MNHEY, CDR2 SVGAGI. CDR3 residues: CASQGTYHEQYF. The CDR3, as DNA: TGTGCCAGCCAGGGGACCTACCACGAGCAGTACTTC.

This clone has a handful of counts. The chain uses TRBV19 and TRBJ1-1, with D unresolved. The germline V gene has CDR1 LNHDA and CDR2 SQIVND (reference sequence). The CDR3 spans 13 residues. V was shortened by 7 bases and J by 8 bases, with 17 bases between the two germline ends. CDR3 amino acids: CASTTRQDFEAFF. CDR3 DNA sequence: TGTGCCAGTACCACAAGACAAGATTTCGAAGCTTTCTTT.

The V and J genes are TRBV29-1 and TRBJ1-1; TRBD1 aligns across 9 bases. CDR1 is SQVTM and CDR2 is ANQGSEA in the germline V gene. This CDR3 comprises 13 residues. After removal of 7 bases from V and 5 bases from J, the junction contained 8 bases not matched to a gene. Written as DNA, the CDR3 is TGCAGCGCCGGACAGGGGTTTGGGACTGAAGCTTTCTTT. This sequence encodes CSAGQGFGTEAFF.

A few counts support this clone. The gene calls are TRBV19 and TRBJ1-1; tentative D call: TRBD1 (5 bases). The germline V and J ends were trimmed by 2 bases and 5 bases, with 12 bases remaining between them. CDR1 LNHDA and CDR2 SQIVND come from the germline V gene (reference sequence). The CDR3 consists of 14 residues. The CDR3 loop reads CASSITGTWTEAFF. For the CDR3, the DNA is TGTGCCAGTAGTATAACCGGGACTTGGACTGAAGCTTTCTTT.

This clone was picked up a small number of times. Here the CDR3 DNA reads TGTGCCAGCAGCCCATCCCAGGCCGGGGAGCTGTTTTTT. This encodes CASSPSQAGELFF. The V and J genes are TRBV7-3 and TRBJ2-2; D remains ambiguous. Germline CDR1 and CDR2: SGHTA and FQGTGA. V lost 5 bases and J lost 6, with 10 bases in between. The length of the CDR3 is 13 residues.

The chain links TRBV5-1 to TRBJ2-5; 7 nucleotides match TRBD1. Germline values: CDR1 SGHRS, CDR2 YFSETQ. V was pared by 4 bases and J by 1 base, with 4 bases of the junction left unmatched. CDR3 length: 14 amino acids. The CDR3 is CASSPGTAQETQYF. In DNA form, the CDR3 reads TGCGCCAGCAGCCCCGGGACAGCCCAAGAGACCCAGTACTTC.

The chain recombines TRBV30 with TRBJ1-2; possibly TRBD1 for D (5 bases). The ends were cut back, 4 bases at V and 8 bases at J, with 17 bases in the middle. Germline CDR1 GTSNPN, CDR2 SVGIG (reference sequence). This CDR3 region has 13 residues. The CDR3 region has the DNA TGTGCCTGGACCAAAGGGACTCCCGCGGGCTACACCTTC. Amino acids: CAWTKGTPAGYTF.

The chain couples TRBV27 to TRBJ2-1; 9 nucleotides agree with TRBD2. The germline V gene encodes CDR1 MNHEY and CDR2 SMNVEV (reference sequence). After removal of 4 bases from V and 0 bases from J, the junction contained 7 bases not matched to a gene. This CDR3 comprises 17 residues. The CDR3 nucleotides read TGTGCCAGCAGTTCCATAGCGGGAGAGCCCTCCTACAATGAGCAGTTCTTC. It codes for CASSSIAGEPSYNEQFF.